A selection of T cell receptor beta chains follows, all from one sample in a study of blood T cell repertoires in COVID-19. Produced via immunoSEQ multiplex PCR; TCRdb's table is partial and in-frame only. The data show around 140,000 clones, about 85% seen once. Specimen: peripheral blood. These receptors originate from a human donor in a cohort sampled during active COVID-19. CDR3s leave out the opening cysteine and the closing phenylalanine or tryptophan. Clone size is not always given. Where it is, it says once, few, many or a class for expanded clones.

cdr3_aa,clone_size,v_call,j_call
ASSLDRQNIQY,once,TRBV5-4,TRBJ2-4
ASSLGPRAGYT,-,TRBV19,TRBJ1-2
ASSFGSGPAYEQY,-,TRBV7-6,TRBJ2-7
ASSVNRVWTNEKLF,few,TRBV7-8,TRBJ1-4
ASSPEGTGVRGQY,-,TRBV3-1/TRBV3-2,TRBJ2-5
ASSLGTSGSGETQY,-,TRBV7-3,TRBJ2-5
ASSPNQGRTGELF,-,TRBV18,TRBJ2-2
ASSLVRRGWTEAF,-,TRBV28,TRBJ1-1
ASSPQGGGGTEAF,-,TRBV3-1/TRBV3-2,TRBJ1-1
ASSINRGVAEEQY,-,TRBV19,TRBJ2-7
ASSGGGPEAF,-,TRBV3-1/TRBV3-2,TRBJ1-1
ASRLAYEQY,-,TRBV28,TRBJ2-7
ASRGGLAGSYEQY,-,TRBV25-1,TRBJ2-7
ASSLFPGQETQY,-,TRBV7-2,TRBJ2-5
ASSPRTGSGSPLH,-,TRBV7-2,TRBJ1-6
ATSDSQGGSYEQY,once,TRBV24-1,TRBJ2-7
SVEEQGDTEAF,few,TRBV29-1,TRBJ1-1
ASSPPGLASTGELF,-,TRBV18,TRBJ2-2
ASSSRDSTREQF,-,TRBV7-8,TRBJ2-1
AISDRTSGVGGELF,-,TRBV10-3,TRBJ2-2
ASSPLPEVGTQY,-,TRBV4-1,TRBJ2-5
ASSISGGNLYNEQF,-,TRBV19,TRBJ2-1